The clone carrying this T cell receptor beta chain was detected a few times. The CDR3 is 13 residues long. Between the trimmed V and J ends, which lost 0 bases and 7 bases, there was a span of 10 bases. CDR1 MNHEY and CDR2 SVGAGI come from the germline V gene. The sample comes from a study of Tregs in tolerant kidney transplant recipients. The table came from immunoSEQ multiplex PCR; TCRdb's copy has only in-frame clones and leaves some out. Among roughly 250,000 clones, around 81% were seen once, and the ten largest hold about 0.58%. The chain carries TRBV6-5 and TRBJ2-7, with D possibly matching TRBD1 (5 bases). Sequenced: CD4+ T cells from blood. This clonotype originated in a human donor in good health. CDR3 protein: CASSYSGRYEQYF. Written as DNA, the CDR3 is TGTGCCAGCAGTTACTCGGGGCGTTATGAGCAGTACTTC.